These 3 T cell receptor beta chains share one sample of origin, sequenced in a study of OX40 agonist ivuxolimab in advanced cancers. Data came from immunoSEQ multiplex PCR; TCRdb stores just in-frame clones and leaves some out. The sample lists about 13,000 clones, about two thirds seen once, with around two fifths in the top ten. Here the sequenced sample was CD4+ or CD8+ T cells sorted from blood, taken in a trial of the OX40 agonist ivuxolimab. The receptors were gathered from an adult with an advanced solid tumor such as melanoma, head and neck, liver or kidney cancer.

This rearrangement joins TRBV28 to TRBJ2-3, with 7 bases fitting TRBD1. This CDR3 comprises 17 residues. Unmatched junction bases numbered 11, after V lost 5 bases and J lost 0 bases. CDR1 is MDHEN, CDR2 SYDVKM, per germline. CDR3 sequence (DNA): TGTGCCAGCAGTCTGTGGGCTAGCAGGGGGAGCACAGATACGCAGTATTTT. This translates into CASSLWASRGSTDTQYF.

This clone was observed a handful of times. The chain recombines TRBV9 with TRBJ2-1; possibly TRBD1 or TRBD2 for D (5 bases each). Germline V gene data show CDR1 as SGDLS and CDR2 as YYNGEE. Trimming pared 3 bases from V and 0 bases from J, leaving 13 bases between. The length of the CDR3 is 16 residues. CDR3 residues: CASSGGPLSSYNEQFF. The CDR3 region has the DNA TGTGCCAGCAGCGGGGGACCGTTGAGCTCCTACAATGAGCAGTTCTTC.

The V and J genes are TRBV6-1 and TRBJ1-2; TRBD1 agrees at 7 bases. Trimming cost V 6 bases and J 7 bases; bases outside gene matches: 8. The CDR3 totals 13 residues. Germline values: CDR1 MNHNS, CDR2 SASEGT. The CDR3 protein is CASSFTGAGGYTF. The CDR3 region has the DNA TGTGCCAGCAGCTTTACAGGGGCAGGTGGCTACACCTTC.